Given below is one T cell receptor beta chain in context. Its antigen is unknown. These data come from a study of cytomegalovirus exposure and HLA in healthy donors. Study-level points and caveats: Investigators reported 164 TCR beta chains as tied to cytomegalovirus.

The V gene end was trimmed by 2 bases and the J gene end by 4 bases; junction bases not matched to a gene: 4. Germline V lookup: CDR1 MNHEY, CDR2 SMNVEV (reference sequence). The CDR3 contains 14 residues. Primers for the PCR totalled 60 Vbeta and 13 Jbeta. TCRdb's table, derived via immunoSEQ multiplex PCR, lists solely in-frame clones and lacks some. Among some 170,000 clones, more than 65% were seen once, and the ten largest hold approximately 1.6%. The source of this sequence is a woman in her twenties or thirties in good health and CMV-seronegative. Sequenced: PBMCs. This chain joins TRBV27 and TRBJ1-2, with 7 bases matching TRBD1. Here the CDR3 DNA reads TGTGCCAGCAGTTTAAAGGGGGCGGGCTATGGCTACACCTTC. Its translation is CASSLKGAGYGYTF.